Shown below are 26 T cell receptor beta chains from a single sample sequenced in a study of blood T cell repertoires in COVID-19 (dated by TCRdb to about 2020). The receptor library was made with the immunoSEQ multiplex PCR assay. Here the immuneACCESS table is served through TCRdb, limited to in-frame sequences with V and J called. Missing clones are a known gap in these copies; in checked studies unresolved V genes cover under half, and the rest lacks a known reason. The table for this sample lists about 70,000 clones; 86% of them were counted only once. Together, the top ten hold around 12% of the sample. The specimen sequenced was peripheral blood. Receptor source: a human donor in a cohort sampled during active COVID-19.

V gene TRBV4-3 combines with J gene TRBJ2-7; D gene unclear. This CDR3 comprises 17 residues. Trimming left V 0 bases short and J 0 bases short, with 15 bases between. Germline assignment: CDR1 LGHNA and CDR2 YSLEER. CDR3 coding DNA: TGCGCCAGCAGCCAAGATCATTACAGCCTGAGCTCCTACGAGCAGTACTTC. This sequence encodes CASSQDHYSLSSYEQYF.

The chain carries TRBV5-1 and TRBJ2-7; 7 bases agree with TRBD1. This CDR3 region has 15 residues. V shed 1 base and J 4 bases; nucleotides not matched to a gene: 8. The germline gives CDR1 SGHRS, CDR2 YFSETQ. As DNA, the CDR3 is TGCGCCAGCAGCTTGTCGACAGGGCCTGAGTACGAGCAGTACTTC. It is translated as CASSLSTGPEYEQYF.

The chain uses TRBV7-9 and TRBJ1-4; 9 bases agree with TRBD1. Germline loops: CDR1 SEHNR, CDR2 FQNEAQ (reference sequence). V trimming: 2 bases; J trimming: 6 bases; junction bases outside the gene matches: 4. This CDR3 contains 15 residues. The DNA of the CDR3 is TGTGCCAGCAGCTTATCGGGACAGGGTTATGAAAAACTGTTTTTT. Translated, it gives CASSLSGQGYEKLFF.

The rearrangement joins TRBV5-6 to TRBJ2-3; D is unclear. The CDR3 loop spans 12 amino acids. Trimming shortened V by 4 bases and J by 5 bases, and 8 bases separated the two germline ends. Looked up from germline, CDR1 is SGHDT and CDR2 is YYEEEE. The CDR3 bases are TGTGCCAGCAGCCTTAGAGGAGATACGCAGTATTTT. It codes for CASSLRGDTQYF.

J is TRBJ2-7 and V is TRBV30, with TRBD2 matching 8 bases. Germline V gives CDR1 GTSNPN, CDR2 SVGIG (reference sequence). The CDR3 loop spans 16 amino acids. The V segment lost 2 bases and the J segment 0 bases; nucleotides outside the gene matches: 9. CDR3 protein: CAWSPREGQSSYEQYF. The CDR3 DNA reads TGTGCCTGGAGTCCCCGGGAGGGGCAGAGCTCCTACGAGCAGTACTTC. The full variable domain, its missing parts supplied by reference TRBV30 and TRBJ2-7, is SQTIHQWPATLVQPVGSPLSLECTVEGTSNPNLYWYRQAAGRGLQLLFYSVGIGQISSEVPQNLSASRPQDRQFILSSKKLLLSDSGFYLCAWSPREGQSSYEQYFGPGTRLTVT.

J is TRBJ2-3 and V is TRBV3-1 (or the pseudogene TRBV3-2); TRBD2 agrees at 9 bases. This CDR3 is 16 amino acids long. Germline CDR1 is LGHDT and CDR2 is YNNKEL (reference sequence). V was clipped by 1 base and J by 4 bases; unmatched bases: 6. The DNA of the CDR3 is TGTGCCAGCAGCCAAGCGGCGGGGGGGCCGGCAGATACGCAGTATTTT. Encoded protein: CASSQAAGGPADTQYF.

The J gene is TRBJ2-2, the V gene TRBV6-5, with D unclear. The CDR3 spans 14 residues. Germline V gene lookup returns CDR1 MNHEY and CDR2 SVGAGI. V lost 5 bases and J 2 bases, leaving 9 bases between the germline ends. CDR3 in DNA: TGTGCCAGCAGTCCGAGGTATAACACCGGGGAGCTGTTTTTT. It specifies CASSPRYNTGELFF.

The CDR3 protein is CASSLTGLSDTQYF. Written as DNA, the CDR3 is TGTGCCAGCAGTCTGACGGGACTTTCAGATACGCAGTATTTT. This chain uses TRBV11-2 with TRBJ2-3; TRBD2 might be the D (6 bases). With 6 bases removed from V and 4 bases from J, the gap between germline ends came to 14 bases. Germline assignment: CDR1 SGHAT and CDR2 FQNNGV. CDR3 size: 14 residues.

This clone was counted between two and nine times. The genes are TRBV11-3 and TRBJ2-5; TRBD2 is a possible D gene (6 bases). V was trimmed by 2 bases and J by 2 bases, leaving 9 bases between them. The CDR3 extends over 14 amino acids. Germline CDR1 reads SGHNT; CDR2 reads YENEEA. In DNA form, the CDR3 reads TGTGCCAGCAGCTTACGCGGGAAGCAAGAGACCCAGTACTTC. It encodes CASSLRGKQETQYF.

The chain employs TRBV4-2 and TRBJ1-1, with 8 bases that match TRBD1. V shed 3 bases, J shed 4 bases, and the junction held 7 bases outside the gene matches. CDR1 LGHNA and CDR2 YNFKEQ come from the germline V gene. The CDR3 has 15 amino acids. The CDR3 sequence: CASSQLGQGSTEAFF. CDR3 nucleotides: TGTGCCAGCAGCCAGCTCGGACAGGGAAGCACTGAAGCTTTCTTT.

The chain is built from TRBV18 and TRBJ2-2; a possible D gene is TRBD1 (5 bases). CDR1 is KGHSH, CDR2 LQKENI, per germline. Trimming stripped 3 bases from V and 4 bases from J, with 12 bases between. The CDR3 sequence is 15 residues long. The CDR3 protein is CASSPQGQSTGELFF. CDR3 nucleotide sequence: TGTGCCAGCTCACCCCAGGGCCAATCCACCGGGGAGCTGTTTTTT. The whole variable domain, remainder taken from reference TRBV18 and TRBJ2-2, is NAGVMQNPRHLVRRRGQEARLRCSPMKGHSHVYWYRQLPEEGLKFMVYLQKENIIDESGMPKERFSAEFPKEGPSILRIQQVVRGDSAAYFCASSPQGQSTGELFFGEGSRLTVL.

CDR3 sequence (DNA): TGCGCCAGCAGGGGACAGGGGGCGGTATACGAGCAGTACTTC. Amino acid sequence: CASRGQGAVYEQYF. The V and J genes are TRBV5-1 and TRBJ2-7; 12 bases line up with TRBD1. The CDR3 loop spans 14 amino acids. V trimming: 5 bases; J trimming: 4 bases; junction bases outside the gene matches: 4. Germline CDR1 is SGHRS and CDR2 is YFSETQ.

V usage is TRBV12-1 and J usage is TRBJ1-1; the table's TRBD1 call for D was not verified on the DNA. TRBV12-1 counts as a pseudogene. The CDR3 spans 13 residues. The CDR3 nucleotides are TGTGCCAGCAGCTTCTCCAGGGTGGTTGAAGCTTTCTTT. Protein sequence: CASSFSRVVEAFF.

This chain connects TRBV28 to TRBJ1-2, with 8 bases aligning to TRBD1. J lost 8 bases, V lost 5 bases, and 4 bases had no gene match. Germline values: CDR1 MDHEN, CDR2 SYDVKM. The CDR3 covers 12 residues. CDR3: CASSRGDRGYTF. CDR3 sequence (DNA): TGTGCCAGCAGTCGAGGGGACAGGGGCTACACCTTC.

This chain connects TRBV28 to TRBJ1-2, with D tentatively TRBD1 (6 bases). Trimming took 8 bases from V and 4 from J, leaving 20 bases between them. Germline V lookup: CDR1 MDHEN, CDR2 SYDVKM. The CDR3 has 15 amino acids. Here the CDR3 reads CASVDPGRGGYGYTF. In DNA form, the CDR3 reads TGTGCCAGCGTTGACCCCGGTAGGGGGGGCTATGGCTACACCTTC.

This chain joins TRBV7-6 and TRBJ1-6, with TRBD1 matching 8 bases. V was pared by 0 bases and J by 9 bases, with 4 bases of the junction left unmatched. CDR1 and CDR2 from the germline V gene are SGHVS and FNYEAQ. The CDR3 is 15 amino acids. CDR3 sequence reads: CASSLADRVGSPLHF. The CDR3 nucleotides read TGTGCCAGCAGCTTAGCGGACAGGGTCGGTTCACCCCTCCACTTT.

This clone occurred once. The rearrangement links TRBV2 to TRBJ1-2; TRBD1 aligns across 10 bases. The CDR3 spans 13 residues. The germline V gene has CDR1 SNHLY and CDR2 FYNNEI. With V trimmed by 6 bases and J by 6 bases, 4 bases remained unmatched. CDR3 region: CASRTGGGDGYTF. The CDR3 nucleotides are TGTGCCAGCAGGACAGGGGGCGGGGATGGCTACACCTTC.

This chain joins TRBV2 and TRBJ1-2; D possibly corresponds to TRBD1 (6 bases). The V end lost 7 bases, the J end lost 2 bases, and 11 bases lay between the germline ends. Germline CDR1 and CDR2: SNHLY and FYNNEI. The CDR3 has 13 amino acids. Written as DNA, the CDR3 is TGTGCCAGCACAGAGGGGGGGAACTATGGCTACACCTTC. Its protein product is CASTEGGNYGYTF.

The J gene is TRBJ1-6, the V gene TRBV27; 9 bases fit TRBD1. There are 18 residues in the CDR3. V gave up 4 bases and J gave up 9 bases; unmatched junction bases: 16. Germline CDR1 and CDR2: MNHEY and SMNVEV (reference sequence). CDR3 DNA: TGTGCCAGCAGTTCCGGAACCGGGACAGGGCCGTTAGGTTCACCCCTCCACTTT. As protein: CASSSGTGTGPLGSPLHF.

The chain has TRBV28 and TRBJ1-4; a possible D gene is TRBD1 (5 bases). V lost 6 bases, J lost 5 bases, and 13 bases lay in between. The CDR3 runs to 14 residues. Germline V gene data show CDR1 as MDHEN and CDR2 as SYDVKM. The CDR3 spells CASSPTEENEKLFF. The DNA for the CDR3 is TGTGCCAGCAGCCCGACAGAAGAGAATGAAAAACTGTTTTTT.

The rearrangement links TRBV7-2 to TRBJ2-5, with TRBD1 as a possible D gene (6 bases). The germline V and J ends were trimmed by 4 bases and 3 bases, with 12 bases remaining between them. The germline V gene encodes CDR1 SGHTA and CDR2 FQGNSA. The CDR3 consists of 14 residues. The CDR3 sequence: CASSWLYREETQYF. For the CDR3, the DNA is TGTGCCAGCAGCTGGCTTTACAGGGAAGAGACCCAGTACTTC.

J is TRBJ1-2 and V is TRBV19; TRBD1 matches 8 bases. Germline CDR1 is LNHDA and CDR2 is SQIVND (reference sequence). The CDR3 covers 13 residues. J gave up 7 bases and V 7 bases, and 8 bases lay outside the gene matches. The DNA for the CDR3 is TGTGCCAGTACGCGGACAGGGTTGGGTGGCTACACCTTC. This translates into CASTRTGLGGYTF. Full variable domain (remainder filled in from reference TRBV19 and TRBJ1-2): DGGITQSPKYLFRKEGQNVTLSCEQNLNHDAMYWYRQDPGQGLRLIYYSQIVNDFQKGDIAEGYSVSREKKESFPLTVTSAQKNPTAFYLCASTRTGLGGYTFGSGTRLTVV.

A note on this clone: The same CDR3 arises from other DNA sequences in this sample as well. The chain employs TRBV3-1 (or the pseudogene TRBV3-2) and TRBJ2-7; 10 bases map to TRBD1. This CDR3 has 14 residues. V dropped 1 base and J dropped 5; count of bases not matched to a gene: 2. Germline CDR1 reads LGHDT; CDR2 reads YNNKEL (reference sequence). Here the CDR3 DNA reads TGTGCCAGCAGCCAAGGGACAGGGGGACACGAGCAGTACTTC. Amino acid sequence: CASSQGTGGHEQYF.

The chain links TRBV12-3 or TRBV12-4 to TRBJ2-3; D possibly corresponds to TRBD2 (5 bases). The CDR3 consists of 13 residues. V dropped 1 base and J dropped 7 bases, with 9 bases sitting between them. The CDR3 DNA is TGTGCCAGCAGTTTAGAGCTAGCAAATACGCAGTATTTT. Translating gives CASSLELANTQYF.

The V and J genes are TRBV7-2 and TRBJ2-1; TRBD2 matches 7 bases. CDR1 and CDR2 from the germline V gene are SGHTA and FQGNSA. The V segment lost 2 bases and the J segment 0 bases; nucleotides outside the gene matches: 4. The CDR3 consists of 16 residues. The CDR3 DNA reads TGTGCCAGCAGCTTATCAGCGGGGACCTCCTACAATGAGCAGTTCTTC. Its translation is CASSLSAGTSYNEQFF.

The rearrangement joins TRBV30 to TRBJ2-2; 8 positions agree with TRBD1. The V gene's germline CDR1 is GTSNPN and CDR2 SVGIG (reference sequence). J was trimmed by 8 bases and V by 6 bases; bases with no gene match: 5. The CDR3 sequence is 12 residues long. CDR3 DNA sequence: TGTGCCTGCCCCAGGGGGCCTGGGGAGCTGTTTTTT. Protein: CACPRGPGELFF.